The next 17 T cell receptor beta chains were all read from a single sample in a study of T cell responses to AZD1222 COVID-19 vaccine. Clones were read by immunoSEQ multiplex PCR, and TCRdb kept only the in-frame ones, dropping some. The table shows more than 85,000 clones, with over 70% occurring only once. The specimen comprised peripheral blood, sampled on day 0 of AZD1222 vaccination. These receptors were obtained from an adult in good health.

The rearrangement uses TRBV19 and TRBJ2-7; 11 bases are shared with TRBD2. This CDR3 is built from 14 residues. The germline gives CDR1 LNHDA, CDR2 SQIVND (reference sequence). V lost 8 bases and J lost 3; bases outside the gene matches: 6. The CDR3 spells CASSRLAGLYEQYF. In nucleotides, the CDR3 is TGTGCCAGTTCCAGACTAGCGGGACTCTACGAGCAGTACTTC.

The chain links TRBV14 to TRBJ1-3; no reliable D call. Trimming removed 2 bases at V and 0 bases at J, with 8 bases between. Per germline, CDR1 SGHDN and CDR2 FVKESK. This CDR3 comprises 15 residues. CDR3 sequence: CASSQRPSSGNTIYF. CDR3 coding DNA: TGTGCCAGCAGCCAAAGGCCTAGCTCTGGAAACACCATATATTTT.

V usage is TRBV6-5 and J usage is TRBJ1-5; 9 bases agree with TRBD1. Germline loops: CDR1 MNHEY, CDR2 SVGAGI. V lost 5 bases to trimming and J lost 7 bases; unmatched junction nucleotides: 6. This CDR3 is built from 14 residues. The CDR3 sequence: CASSPGQGRQPQHF. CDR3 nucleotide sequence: TGTGCCAGCAGTCCGGGACAGGGAAGGCAGCCCCAGCATTTT.

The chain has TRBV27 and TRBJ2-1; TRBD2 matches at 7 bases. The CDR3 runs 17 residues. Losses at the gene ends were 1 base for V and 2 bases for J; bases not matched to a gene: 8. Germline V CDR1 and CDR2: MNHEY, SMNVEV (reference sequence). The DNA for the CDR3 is TGTGCCAGCAGTTTATTGACGACTAGCCGGGCCTACAATGAGCAGTTCTTC. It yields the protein CASSLLTTSRAYNEQFF.

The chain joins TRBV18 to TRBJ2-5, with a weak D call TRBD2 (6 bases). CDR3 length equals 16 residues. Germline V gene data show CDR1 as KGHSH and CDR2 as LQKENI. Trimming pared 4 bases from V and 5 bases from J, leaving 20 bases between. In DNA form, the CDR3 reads TGTGCCAGCTCACTAAACTCGGCGGGGCTCGAGGAGACCCAGTACTTC. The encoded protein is CASSLNSAGLEETQYF.

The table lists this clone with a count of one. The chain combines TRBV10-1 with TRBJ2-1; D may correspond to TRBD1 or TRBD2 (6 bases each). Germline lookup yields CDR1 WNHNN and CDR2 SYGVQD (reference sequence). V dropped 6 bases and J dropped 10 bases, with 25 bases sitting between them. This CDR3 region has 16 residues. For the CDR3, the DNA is TGCGCCAGCAGCGAGGCGACAGGTGGCCTCGGGGGAGAGCAGTTCTTC. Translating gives CASSEATGGLGGEQFF.

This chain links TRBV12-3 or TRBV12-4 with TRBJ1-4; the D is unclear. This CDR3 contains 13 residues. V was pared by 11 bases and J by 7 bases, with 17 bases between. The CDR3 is CASTGLLVEKLFF. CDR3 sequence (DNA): TGTGCCTCCACCGGGCTTTTGGTTGAAAAACTGTTTTTT.

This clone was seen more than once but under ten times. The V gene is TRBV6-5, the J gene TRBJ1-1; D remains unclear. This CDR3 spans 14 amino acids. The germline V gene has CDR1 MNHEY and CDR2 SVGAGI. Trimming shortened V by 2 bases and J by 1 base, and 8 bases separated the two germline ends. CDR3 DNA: TGTGCCAGCAGTTACGATGGGTGGAACACTGAAGCTTTCTTT. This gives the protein CASSYDGWNTEAFF.

The CDR3 loop is CASGLAVVYEQFF. The CDR3 region has the DNA TGTGCCAGCGGATTAGCAGTTGTGTATGAGCAGTTCTTC. The rearrangement joins TRBV2 to TRBJ2-1; D gene unclear. Germline CDR1 reads SNHLY; CDR2 reads FYNNEI. The CDR3 totals 13 residues. The V end lost 8 bases, the J end lost 8 bases, and 16 bases lay between the germline ends.

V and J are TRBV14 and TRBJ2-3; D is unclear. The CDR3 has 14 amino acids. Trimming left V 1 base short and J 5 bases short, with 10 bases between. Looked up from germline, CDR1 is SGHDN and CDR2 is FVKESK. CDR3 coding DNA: TGTGCCAGCAGCCAAGGATCCCGTTTAGATACGCAGTATTTT. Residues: CASSQGSRLDTQYF.

This CDR3 is CASSRDNEQFF. In DNA, the CDR3 is TGTGCCAGCAGCCGGGACAATGAGCAGTTCTTC. This chain joins TRBV7-3 and TRBJ2-1; D remains ambiguous. The germline V gene encodes CDR1 SGHTA and CDR2 FQGTGA. This CDR3 region has 11 residues. V was trimmed by 5 bases and J by 5 bases, leaving 4 bases between them.

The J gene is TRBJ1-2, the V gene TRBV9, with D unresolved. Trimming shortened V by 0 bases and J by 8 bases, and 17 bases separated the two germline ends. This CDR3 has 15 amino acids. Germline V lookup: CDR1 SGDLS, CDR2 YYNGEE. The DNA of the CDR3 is TGTGCCAGCAGCGTAGCCTCCCGTCCGGGCCCGGGCTACACCTTC. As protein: CASSVASRPGPGYTF.

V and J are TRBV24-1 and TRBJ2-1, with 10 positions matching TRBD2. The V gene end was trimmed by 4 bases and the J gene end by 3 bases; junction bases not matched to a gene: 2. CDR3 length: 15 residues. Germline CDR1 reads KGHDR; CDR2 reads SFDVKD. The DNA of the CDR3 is TGTGCCACCAGTGAGTCTAGCGGGAGCTACAATGAGCAGTTCTTC. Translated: CATSESSGSYNEQFF.

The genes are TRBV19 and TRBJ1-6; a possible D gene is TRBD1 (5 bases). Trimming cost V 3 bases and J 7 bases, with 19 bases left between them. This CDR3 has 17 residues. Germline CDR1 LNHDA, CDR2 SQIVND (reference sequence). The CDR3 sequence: CASSMPRPGRQNSPLHF. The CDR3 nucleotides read TGTGCCAGTAGTATGCCACGCCCAGGGCGGCAGAATTCACCCCTCCACTTT. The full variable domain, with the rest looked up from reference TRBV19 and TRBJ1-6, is DGGITQSPKYLFRKEGQNVTLSCEQNLNHDAMYWYRQDPGQGLRLIYYSQIVNDFQKGDIAEGYSVSREKKESFPLTVTSAQKNPTAFYLCASSMPRPGRQNSPLHFGNGTRLTVT.

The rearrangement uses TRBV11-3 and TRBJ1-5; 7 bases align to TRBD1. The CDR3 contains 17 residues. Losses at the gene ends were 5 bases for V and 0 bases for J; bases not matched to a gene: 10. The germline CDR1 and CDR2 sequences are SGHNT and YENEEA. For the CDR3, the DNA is TGTGCCAGCAGCACCCGAGACAGGGAAGGTAGCAATCAGCCCCAGCATTTT. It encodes CASSTRDREGSNQPQHF.

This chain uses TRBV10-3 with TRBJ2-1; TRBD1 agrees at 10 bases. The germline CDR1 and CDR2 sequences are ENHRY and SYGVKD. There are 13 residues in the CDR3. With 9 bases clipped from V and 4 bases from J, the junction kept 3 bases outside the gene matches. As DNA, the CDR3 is TGTGCCATAGGGACAGGGGCATACAATGAGCAGTTCTTC. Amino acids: CAIGTGAYNEQFF.

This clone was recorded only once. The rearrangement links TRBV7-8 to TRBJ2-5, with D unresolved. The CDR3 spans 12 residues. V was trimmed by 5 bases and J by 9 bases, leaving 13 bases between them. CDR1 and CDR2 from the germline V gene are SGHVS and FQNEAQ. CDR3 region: CASSPQGPAQYF. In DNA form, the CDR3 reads TGTGCCAGCAGCCCTCAAGGCCCGGCCCAGTACTTC.